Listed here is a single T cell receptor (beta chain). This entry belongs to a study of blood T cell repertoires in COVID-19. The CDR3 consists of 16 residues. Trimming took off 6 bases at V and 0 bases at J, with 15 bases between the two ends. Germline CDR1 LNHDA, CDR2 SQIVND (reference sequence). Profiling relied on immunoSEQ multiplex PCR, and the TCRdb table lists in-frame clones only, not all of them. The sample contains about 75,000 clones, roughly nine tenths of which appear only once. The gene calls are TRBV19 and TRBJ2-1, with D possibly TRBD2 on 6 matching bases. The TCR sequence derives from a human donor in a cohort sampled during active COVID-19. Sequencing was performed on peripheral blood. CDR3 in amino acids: CASRPEGRSSYNEQFF. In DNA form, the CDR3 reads TGTGCCAGTAGGCCGGAGGGGCGTAGCTCCTACAATGAGCAGTTCTTC.